The subject of this entry is one T cell receptor (beta chain). This clone's antigen is unknown. Base qualities are not at hand, and no much larger clone is one base apart. These data belong to a study of T cell changes during pregnancy in multiple sclerosis (dated 2019 in TCRdb). For the wider study: The study looked at changes in the T cell repertoire across pregnancy in women with multiple sclerosis.

V is shortened by 5 bases, J by 10 bases, and the region joining them spans 19 bases. The CDR3 holds 15 amino acids from the cysteine to the phenylalanine. Only the CDR3 portion is preserved as DNA: 45 bases, with reading frame beginning at the first base. Reading the germline V gene (reference sequence) gives CDR1 SGHKS and CDR2 YYEKEE. Library construction relied on the immunoSEQ multiplex PCR assay. In TCRdb, the immuneACCESS table is reduced to in-frame sequences with V and J assigned. These tables do not hold every clone; where another copy was compared, an unresolved V gene accounts for under half, and the others remain unexplained. In this sample the table shows just under 80,000 clones, over 80% of which occur a single time. Approximately 0.93% of the sample comes from the top ten.

This specimen was peripheral blood, taken in the first trimester of pregnancy. This TCR was recovered from a female donor with multiple sclerosis, enrolled in a pregnancy study. In this chain, TRBV5-5 is recombined with TRBJ1-6; the D gene lacks a confident call. The DNA sequence is TGTGCCAGCAGTTTTAGGCCAGACATGGAATCACCCCTCCACTTT. This yields the protein CASSFRPDMESPLHF.